A single sample is the source of the 26 T cell receptor beta chains below, sequenced in a study of T cells after yellow fever vaccination. TCRdb passed the 5' RACE reads through MiXCR, listing each CDR3 protein once. Of under 550,000 distinct CDR3 sequences listed, 21% are singletons. This specimen was PBMCs, taken roughly 20 days after the first yellow fever vaccination. The receptor set was obtained from a man younger than 35 who received the YFV17D yellow fever vaccine.

This chain links TRBV10-3 with TRBJ2-3; D is possibly TRBD2 (6 bases). Germline CDR1 ENHRY, CDR2 SYGVKD. V lost 0 bases, J lost 0 bases, and 10 bases lay in between. The CDR3 is 16 amino acids. The chain's CDR3 is CAISESWGRSTDTQYF. CDR3 in DNA: TGTGCCATCAGTGAGTCTTGGGGGAGGAGCACAGATACGCAGTATTTT.

V gene TRBV5-4 combines with J gene TRBJ2-7; a possible D gene is TRBD2 (7 bases). The ends were cut back, 0 bases at V and 4 bases at J, with 14 bases in the middle. The CDR3 length is 15 residues. In germline, CDR1 is SGHNT, CDR2 YYREEE (reference sequence). The CDR3 reads CASSLVAGAPYEQYF. In nucleotides, the CDR3 is TGTGCCAGCAGCTTGGTGGCGGGGGCCCCTTACGAGCAGTACTTC.

The chain links TRBV4-1 to TRBJ2-5; maybe TRBD2 (5 bases). Trimming shortened V by 0 bases and J by 4 bases, and 12 bases separated the two germline ends. Germline V gene sequence: CDR1 MGHRA, CDR2 YSYEKL. The CDR3 totals 15 residues. The CDR3 DNA reads as TGCGCCAGCAGCCAAGAGGATGCGGGCCGAGAGACCCAGTACTTC. This sequence encodes CASSQEDAGRETQYF.

This clonotype came up a few times. The chain is built from TRBV5-1 and TRBJ1-1; no firm D call. CDR3 size: 14 residues. Trimming cost V 3 bases and J 1 base, with 10 bases left between them. Germline V gives CDR1 SGHRS, CDR2 YFSETQ. CDR3 DNA sequence: TGCGCCAGCAGCTCGGATCCAGCGAACACTGAAGCTTTCTTT. This gives the protein CASSSDPANTEAFF.

This clonotype has more than one count but fewer than ten. J is TRBJ1-1 and V is TRBV28, with 7 bases matching TRBD1. CDR3 length: 15 residues. J lost 3 bases, V lost 5 bases, and 9 bases had no gene match. Germline lookup yields CDR1 MDHEN and CDR2 SYDVKM. DNA for the CDR3: TGTGCCAGCAGTCTACTGACAGGGAAGGACACTGAAGCTTTCTTT. Its translation: CASSLLTGKDTEAFF.

This clonotype was counted between two and nine times. The V call is TRBV10-2, the J call TRBJ1-1; possibly TRBD1 for D (5 bases). V shed 2 bases and J shed 4 bases, with 14 bases lying between them. Germline values: CDR1 WSHSY, CDR2 SAAADI. The CDR3 contains 15 residues. The CDR3 DNA follows: TGCGCCAGCAGTGAGCCCGGGACCGAAATCACTGAAGCTTTCTTT. Translating gives CASSEPGTEITEAFF.

This clonotype was found a few times. The chain uses TRBV5-1 and TRBJ1-3; D is uncertain. The V gene's germline CDR1 is SGHRS and CDR2 YFSETQ. The CDR3 extends over 14 amino acids. Trimming pared 0 bases from V and 4 bases from J, leaving 8 bases between. The CDR3 nucleotides are TGCGCCAGCAGCTTGGTGGAAGGGGGAAACACCATATATTTT. It specifies CASSLVEGGNTIYF.

V and J are TRBV15 and TRBJ1-5; D unresolved. The CDR3 contains 15 residues. Germline V gene lookup returns CDR1 LNHNV and CDR2 YYDKDF (reference sequence). The CDR3 is CATGEGLRANQPQHF. CDR3 coding DNA: TGTGCTACCGGGGAGGGTTTAAGAGCCAATCAGCCCCAGCATTTT.

The V and J genes are TRBV25-1 and TRBJ2-2; D might be TRBD1 (6 bases). V was cut by 5 bases and J by 6 bases, with 13 bases left in between. This CDR3 is built from 14 residues. CDR1 and CDR2 (germline): MGHDK, SYGVNS. DNA of the CDR3: TGTGCCAGCAGTCCCAGGGGTAACGCCGGGGAGCTGTTTTTT. Translated: CASSPRGNAGELFF. Drawing the rest from reference TRBV25-1 and TRBJ2-2, the complete variable domain is EADIYQTPRYLVIGTGKKITLECSQTMGHDKMYWYQQDPGMELHLIHYSYGVNSTEKGDLSSESTVSRIRTEHFPLTLESARPSHTSQYLCASSPRGNAGELFFGEGSRLTVL.

This clonotype was seen a few times. This chain links TRBV7-3 with TRBJ2-1; TRBD2 matches 7 bases. The CDR3 loop spans 15 amino acids. The V gene's germline CDR1 is SGHTA and CDR2 FQGTGA. J gave up 7 bases and V 4 bases, and 10 bases lay outside the gene matches. CDR3 sequence: CASSSPSTGGNEQFF. The CDR3 DNA sequence: TGTGCCAGCAGCTCTCCATCGACGGGGGGTAATGAGCAGTTCTTC.

This clonotype was seen a handful of times. The chain has TRBV12-3 or TRBV12-4 and TRBJ1-1; 7 positions match TRBD1. J gave up 3 bases and V 6 bases, and 7 bases lay outside the gene matches. CDR3 length equals 14 residues. The CDR3 nucleotides read TGTGCCAGCAGCCCAGGGGGTAGTTACACTGAAGCTTTCTTT. Residues: CASSPGGSYTEAFF.

The chain joins TRBV7-2 to TRBJ2-3; the match to TRBD1 covers 9 bases. V was pared by 2 bases and J by 4 bases, with 4 bases of the junction left unmatched. Per germline, CDR1 SGHTA and CDR2 FQGNSA. The CDR3 totals 15 residues. DNA for the CDR3: TGTGCCAGCAGCTTAAACAGGGGGCGAGCAGATACGCAGTATTTT. Protein product: CASSLNRGRADTQYF. Looking up the rest from reference TRBV7-2 and TRBJ2-3 gives the full variable domain: GAGVSQSPSNKVTEKGKDVELRCDPISGHTALYWYRQSLGQGLEFLIYFQGNSAPDKSGLPSDRFSAERTGGSVSTLTIQRTQQEDSAVYLCASSLNRGRADTQYFGPGTRLTVL.

The genes are TRBV4-3 and TRBJ2-7; D possibly corresponds to TRBD2 (7 bases). The CDR3 consists of 17 residues. Trimming left V 0 bases short and J 2 bases short, with 17 bases between. Germline V gene lookup returns CDR1 LGHNA and CDR2 YSLEER. The CDR3 bases are TGCGCCAGCAGCCAAGAGTTACGGGGGGCTCGACCCTACGAGCAGTACTTC. This encodes CASSQELRGARPYEQYF.

The chain joins TRBV20-1 to TRBJ2-7; no definite D call. Germline V lookup: CDR1 DFQATT, CDR2 SNEGSKA (reference sequence). The CDR3 loop spans 17 amino acids. V was shortened by 0 bases and J by 3 bases, with 21 bases between the two germline ends. The CDR3 here is CSARDTVTPTSDYEQYV. CDR3 DNA: TGCAGTGCTAGAGATACAGTGACCCCAACGAGTGACTACGAGCAGTACGTC.

The CDR3 sequence is CASSLGSVLNEKLFF. DNA of the CDR3: TGTGCCAGCAGCTTGGGGTCTGTCTTAAATGAAAAACTGTTTTTT. This rearrangement joins TRBV5-8 to TRBJ1-4; D remains unclear. Germline loops: CDR1 SGHTS, CDR2 YDEGEE. V was cut by 0 bases and J by 5 bases, with 11 bases left in between. The CDR3 extends over 15 amino acids.

In this sample, this clonotype turned up a few times. The V gene is TRBV20-1, the J gene TRBJ2-5, with D perhaps given as TRBD1 or TRBD2 (5 bases each). Germline CDR1 DFQATT, CDR2 SNEGSKA (reference sequence). The ends were cut back, 4 bases at V and 7 bases at J, with 19 bases in the middle. The CDR3 contains 14 residues. CDR3 sequence reads: CSATVGASKGTQYF. The CDR3 coding sequence is TGCAGTGCTACCGTCGGGGCTAGTAAGGGGACCCAGTACTTC.

This chain links TRBV7-2 with TRBJ1-1, with D unresolved. The CDR3 is made up of 13 amino acids. V gave up 8 bases and J gave up 1 base, with 11 bases separating them. Germline V gives CDR1 SGHTA, CDR2 FQGNSA. The CDR3 loop is CASLGRPNTEAFF. In DNA form, the CDR3 reads TGTGCCAGCCTCGGTCGGCCGAACACTGAAGCTTTCTTT.

The CDR3 coding sequence is TGTGCCAGCAGCCAAGACTCCCCGCTGCTGGATACGCAGTATTTT. Amino acids: CASSQDSPLLDTQYF. This chain joins TRBV14 and TRBJ2-3; D remains unclear. Trimming left V 0 bases short and J 6 bases short, with 13 bases between. Per the germline V gene, CDR1 is SGHDN and CDR2 is FVKESK. This CDR3 spans 15 amino acids.

V is TRBV7-9 and J is TRBJ2-3, with 7 bases fitting TRBD2. The germline CDR1 and CDR2 sequences are SEHNR and FQNEAQ (reference sequence). The CDR3 length is 16 residues. V gave up 2 bases and J gave up 0 bases; unmatched junction bases: 5. For the CDR3, the DNA is TGTGCCAGCAGCTTAAGAGCGGGACTCAGCACAGATACGCAGTATTTT. It specifies CASSLRAGLSTDTQYF.

This clonotype was recorded a few times. This chain connects TRBV7-6 to TRBJ1-4; D unclear. Trimming took 1 base from V and 6 from J, leaving 12 bases between them. The CDR3 length is 15 residues. The germline V gene encodes CDR1 SGHVS and CDR2 FNYEAQ. The CDR3 spells CASSLGQQNDEKLFF. The CDR3 region has the DNA TGTGCCAGCAGCTTAGGGCAGCAAAATGATGAAAAACTGTTTTTT.

This clonotype was counted a few times. The V gene is TRBV5-8, the J gene TRBJ1-1, with D maybe TRBD1 (5 bases). Trimming cost V 7 bases and J 1 base, with 23 bases left between them. Looked up from germline, CDR1 is SGHTS and CDR2 is YDEGEE. This CDR3 comprises 17 residues. The CDR3 sequence is CASDVRGAVWRNTEAFF. In nucleotides, the CDR3 is TGTGCCAGCGACGTGAGGGGCGCGGTTTGGAGGAACACTGAAGCTTTCTTT.

This chain connects TRBV4-3 to TRBJ1-5; D is unclear. Trimming took 4 bases from V and 6 from J, leaving 13 bases between them. This CDR3 spans 14 amino acids. The germline CDR1 and CDR2 sequences are LGHNA and YSLEER. CDR3 loop: CASSRHVGPQPQHF. The CDR3 bases are TGCGCCAGCAGCCGCCACGTGGGTCCTCAGCCCCAGCATTTT.

The chain is built from TRBV7-2 and TRBJ1-4, with D maybe TRBD1 (5 bases). The CDR3 covers 14 residues. The germline V and J ends were trimmed by 5 bases and 8 bases, with 15 bases remaining between them. Germline-derived CDR1 and CDR2 are SGHTA and FQGNSA. CDR3 DNA: TGTGCCAGCAGCGTAAGGGAGGGGCGGGAAAAACTGTTTTTT. It codes for CASSVREGREKLFF.

In this sample, this clonotype turned up a few times. This rearrangement joins TRBV27 to TRBJ1-5; D perhaps matches TRBD1 (5 bases). The V gene lost 4 bases and the J gene lost 6 bases, with 13 bases spanning the gap. The CDR3 sequence is 14 residues long. Looked up from germline, CDR1 is MNHEY and CDR2 is SMNVEV (reference sequence). The CDR3, as DNA: TGTGCCAGCAGTTCAGTCAGGGCGAGTCAGCCCCAGCATTTT. It yields the protein CASSSVRASQPQHF.

The V gene is TRBV2, the J gene TRBJ2-3; TRBD2 matches 11 bases. The CDR3 has 15 residues. CDR1 is SNHLY, CDR2 FYNNEI, per germline. Germline trimming cut 10 bases from V and 4 bases from J; bases unmatched to any gene: 10. CDR3 nucleotides: TGTGCCACCAGCCCGGGACTAGCGGAGGCAGATACGCAGTATTTT. Protein: CATSPGLAEADTQYF.

The table lists this clonotype with a few counts. J is TRBJ2-3 and V is TRBV7-3, with 9 bases lining up with TRBD2. The CDR3 totals 12 residues. CDR1 and CDR2 (germline): SGHTA, FQGTGA. DNA for the CDR3: TGTGTTAGCGGGGGTAGCACAGATACGCAGTATTTT. Encoded protein: CVSGGSTDTQYF.